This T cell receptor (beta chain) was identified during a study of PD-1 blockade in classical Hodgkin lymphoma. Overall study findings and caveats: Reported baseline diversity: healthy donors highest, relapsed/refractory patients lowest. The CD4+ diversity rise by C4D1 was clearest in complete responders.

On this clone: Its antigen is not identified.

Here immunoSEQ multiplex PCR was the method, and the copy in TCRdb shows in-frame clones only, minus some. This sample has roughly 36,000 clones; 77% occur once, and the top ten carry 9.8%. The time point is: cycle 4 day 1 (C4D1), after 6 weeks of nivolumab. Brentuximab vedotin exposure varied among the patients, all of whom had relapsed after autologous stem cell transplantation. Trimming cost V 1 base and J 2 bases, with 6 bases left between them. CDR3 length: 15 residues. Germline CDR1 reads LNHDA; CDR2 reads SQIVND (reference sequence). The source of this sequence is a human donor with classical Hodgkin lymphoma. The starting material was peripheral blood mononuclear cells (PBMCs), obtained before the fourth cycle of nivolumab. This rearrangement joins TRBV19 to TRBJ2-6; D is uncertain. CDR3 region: CASSIGSTGANVLTF. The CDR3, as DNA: TGTGCCAGTAGTATAGGGAGCACTGGGGCCAACGTCCTGACTTTC. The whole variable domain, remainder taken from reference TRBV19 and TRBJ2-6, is DGGITQSPKYLFRKEGQNVTLSCEQNLNHDAMYWYRQDPGQGLRLIYYSQIVNDFQKGDIAEGYSVSREKKESFPLTVTSAQKNPTAFYLCASSIGSTGANVLTFGAGSRLTVL.